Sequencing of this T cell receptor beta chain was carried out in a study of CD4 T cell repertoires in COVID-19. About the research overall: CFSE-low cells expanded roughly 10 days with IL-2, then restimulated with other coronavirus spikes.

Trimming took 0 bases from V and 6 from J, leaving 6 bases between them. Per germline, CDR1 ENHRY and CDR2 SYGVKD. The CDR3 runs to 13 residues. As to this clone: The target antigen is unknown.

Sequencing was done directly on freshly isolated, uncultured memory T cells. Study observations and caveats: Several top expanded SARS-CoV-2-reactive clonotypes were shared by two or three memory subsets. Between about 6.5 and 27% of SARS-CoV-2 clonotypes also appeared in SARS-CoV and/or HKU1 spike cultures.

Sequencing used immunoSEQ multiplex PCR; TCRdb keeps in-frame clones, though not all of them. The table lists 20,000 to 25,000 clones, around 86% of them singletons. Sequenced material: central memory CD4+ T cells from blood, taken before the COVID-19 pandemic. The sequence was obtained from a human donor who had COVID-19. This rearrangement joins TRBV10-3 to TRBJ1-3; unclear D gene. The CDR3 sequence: CAISESQENTIYF. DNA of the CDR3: TGTGCCATCAGTGAGTCGCAGGAAAACACCATATATTTT.